The clone carrying this T cell receptor beta chain has just one count. In the original workflow: Estimates of nucleated cell counts were drawn from the amplification of reference gene primers. Clones were sequenced by immunoSEQ multiplex PCR, and TCRdb holds only the in-frame ones, with some missing. Clone size and V and J calls were adopted from that table, with D and trimming inferred from the DNA. The sample shows around 100,000 clones, 80% of them seen only once. The entry originates in a study of blood T cell repertoires in COVID-19. As for the study in general: From the United States, Italy and Spain came samples of acute and convalescent COVID-19. From T cells, B-cell-depleted T cells, or PBMCs came the material, which was cDNA or gDNA.

CDR3 size: 20 residues. Trimming left V 6 bases short and J 1 base short, with 28 bases between. In germline, CDR1 is MNHNY, CDR2 SVGAGI (reference sequence). Sequencing used peripheral blood. V gene TRBV6-6 combines with J gene TRBJ1-3, with D perhaps matching TRBD1 (5 bases). This clonotype was obtained from a woman aged 70-85 years with acute or convalescent COVID-19. The CDR3 DNA reads TGTGCCAGCAGCCGCTACCACGGGGGGGAAAGTGCTGGATCTGGAAACACCATATATTTT. It is translated as CASSRYHGGESAGSGNTIYF.